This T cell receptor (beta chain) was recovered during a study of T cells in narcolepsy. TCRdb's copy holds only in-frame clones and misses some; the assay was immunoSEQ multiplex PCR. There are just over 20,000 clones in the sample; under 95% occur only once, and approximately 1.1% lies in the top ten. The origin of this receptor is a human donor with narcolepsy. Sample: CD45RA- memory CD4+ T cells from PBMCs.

CDR3 region: CASSLGVLPITEAFF. The CDR3 bases are TGTGCCAGCAGCTTAGGAGTCCTCCCGATTACTGAAGCTTTCTTT. V and J are TRBV5-4 and TRBJ1-1; D not resolved. The CDR3 totals 15 residues. V lost 2 bases and J lost 5, with 16 bases in between. From germline, CDR1 is SGHNT and CDR2 YYREEE (reference sequence).